This TCR beta chain was sequenced for a study of blood T cells in healthy people across ages. Per-sample yields of isolated PBMCs were at least 6 million. For the second PCR, which ran for about 6 to 11 cycles, a sample-barcoded 5' primer and a J-beta primer mix were used. All cDNA molecules were each tagged by a template-switch adaptor with 12 random nucleotides. Paired-end reads containing CDR3 totaled no fewer than 2.5 million for each sample. Each CDR3 protein gets one entry after TCRdb re-called the 5' RACE reads with MiXCR. The sample lists 350,000 to 450,000 distinct CDR3 sequences; more than 45% were seen once. The TCR originated in a man in his sixties in good health. Sequencing was carried out using blood.

CDR3 sequence reads: CASSLGGASEKLFF. The CDR3 DNA sequence: TGTGCCAGCAGCTTGGGAGGGGCGAGTGAAAAACTGTTTTTT. The gene calls are TRBV5-5 and TRBJ1-4; possibly TRBD1 for D (5 bases). CDR1 is SGHKS and CDR2 is YYEKEE in the germline V gene (reference sequence). With 0 bases removed from V and 7 bases from J, the gap between germline ends came to 10 bases. The CDR3 sequence is 14 residues long.